This T cell receptor beta chain was sequenced during a study of cytotoxic CD8 clonotypes in ibrutinib-treated CLL. As for the study in general: Around 25 partial and 2 complete responses; at median approximately 70 months, approximately 15 remitted, approximately 12 progressed. Regarding the study as a whole: Elevated clonality accompanied ibrutinib response, with a return toward baseline values at progression.

Measured with immunoSEQ multiplex PCR; TCRdb has only the in-frame clones, and not every one. The sample shows 300,000 to 350,000 clones, roughly 85% of them seen only once. On this clone itself: The antigen remains unidentified.

CDR3 size: 15 residues. Germline V gives CDR1 MNHEY, CDR2 SMNVEV (reference sequence). Losses at the gene ends were 5 bases for V and 0 bases for J; bases not matched to a gene: 5. The TCR was taken from a human donor with chronic lymphocytic leukemia. The chain employs TRBV27 and TRBJ2-3; 7 bases line up with TRBD1. The sample in question was PBMCs, obtained before ibrutinib treatment. This CDR3 reads CASSTHRGSTDTQYF. Written as DNA, the CDR3 is TGTGCCAGCAGTACCCACAGGGGTAGCACAGATACGCAGTATTTT.